This T cell receptor beta chain appears in the sequencing data of a study of identical twins. From the 5' RACE reads, TCRdb called clonotypes with MiXCR, one entry per CDR3 protein. This sample yields 500,000 to 600,000 distinct CDR3 sequences, of which around 20% are seen a single time; about 0.91% belongs to the top ten. V was shortened by 7 bases and J by 9 bases, with 34 bases between the two germline ends. This CDR3 comprises 20 residues. The same data also went into a second study, on T cells expressing NK-cell markers. That source notes: Each TCR beta repertoire originated in sorted T cells that were CD3+CD56+NKG2C+, CD3+CD56+NKG2C- or CD3+CD56-NKG2C+. The study sequenced eight donors, seven HCMV-seropositive and one seronegative. For a handful of donors, these clonotypes were likewise the leading ones in the CD3+CD56-NKG2C+ fraction.

This sequence was found in a woman aged 18-29 years in good health. This chain joins TRBV12-3 or TRBV12-4 and TRBJ2-6; D is perhaps TRBD2 (5 bases). Sample: CD4+ T cells sorted from blood. The CDR3 sequence: CASTSLPDLAADRDGNVLTF. The DNA of the CDR3 is TGTGCCAGCACTTCACTCCCTGATCTAGCCGCCGATCGCGACGGCAACGTCCTGACTTTC.